The clone carrying this TCR beta chain has a handful of counts. The CDR3 has 14 residues. Germline CDR1 reads MGHRA; CDR2 reads YSYEKL. Trimming took 6 bases from V and 3 from J, leaving 15 bases between them. In the source study's methods: Nucleated cell number was recorded as an estimate derived from reference gene primer amplification. The method was immunoSEQ multiplex PCR; TCRdb's version includes in-frame clones alone and lacks a portion of them. V, J and clone size are taken as reported in that table, and D and trimming were inferred from the DNA itself. The sample contains a few hundred thousand clones, roughly 88% of which appear only once. This specimen comes from a study of blood T cell repertoires in COVID-19. In terms of age and location, participants ranged from about 18 to 89 years and lived in around 22 US areas. Participants were placed into cohorts based on the clinical history they reported. Each recovered donor of Cohort 3 presented with two negative PCRs, clearance, or symptom resolution.

Input material: PBMCs or T cells enriched from blood (not recorded which). This TCR was sampled from a woman aged 25 to 39 who had recovered from COVID-19. The chain is built from TRBV4-1 and TRBJ2-7, with a tentative D call TRBD2 (5 bases). CDR3 sequence: CASSHTGNRYEQYF. The CDR3 region has the DNA TGCGCCAGCAGTCACACCGGGAACCGCTACGAGCAGTACTTC.